This T cell receptor beta chain was documented in a study of blood T cell repertoires in COVID-19. Study background: Both acute and convalescent COVID-19 samples were obtained from the United States, Italy and Spain. T cells, B-cell-depleted T cells, or PBMCs provided the cDNA or gDNA that served as material.

The table came from immunoSEQ multiplex PCR; TCRdb's copy has only in-frame clones and leaves some out. This sample carries roughly 140,000 clones, over 70% of them seen once, and the ten largest clones take approximately 3.5%. This CDR3 has 14 residues. Germline assignment: CDR1 MNHEY and CDR2 SVGAGI. V was shortened by 0 bases and J by 7 bases, with 12 bases between the two germline ends. The specimen sequenced was peripheral blood. The chain uses TRBV6-5 and TRBJ1-1, with D perhaps TRBD1 (5 bases). The sequence was obtained from a man between 65 and 85 years old who had recovered from COVID-19. This CDR3 reads CASSYSPGRNEAFF. CDR3 nucleotide sequence: TGTGCCAGCAGTTACTCGCCAGGGAGGAATGAAGCTTTCTTT.